Each of the 19 T cell receptor beta chains below was sequenced from the same sample in a study of T cells after yellow fever vaccination. One entry per CDR3 protein, called by TCRdb with MiXCR from the 5' RACE reads. The table shows roughly 120,000 distinct CDR3 sequences, with 7.2% occurring only once. The specimen was CD4+ T cells sorted from PBMCs, collected roughly 45 days after the first yellow fever vaccination. These receptors came from a man aged 18 to 35 who received the YFV17D yellow fever vaccine.

This clonotype was observed at least ten times. The CDR3 here is CASSDGSYEQYF. The CDR3 DNA reads TGTGCCAGTTCAGACGGCTCCTACGAGCAGTACTTC. This chain uses TRBV6-2 or TRBV6-3 with TRBJ2-7; D gene uncertain. V was pared by 9 bases and J by 0 bases, with 9 bases between. Germline V lookup: CDR1 MNHEY, CDR2 SVGEGT. This CDR3 comprises 12 residues.

V and J are TRBV19 and TRBJ1-2, with 10 bases that match TRBD1. The germline CDR1 and CDR2 sequences are LNHDA and SQIVND (reference sequence). The ends lost 9 bases at V and 4 bases at J; junction bases unmatched: 2. The CDR3 loop spans 12 amino acids. CDR3 coding DNA: TGTGCCAGCAGGGACAGGGGCTATGGCTACACCTTC. Translating it yields CASRDRGYGYTF.

This clonotype was seen more than once but under ten times. This chain uses TRBV18 with TRBJ2-7; D call uncertain. The germline V gene encodes CDR1 KGHSH and CDR2 LQKENI. The CDR3 is made up of 14 amino acids. With 4 bases removed from V and 2 bases from J, the gap between germline ends came to 12 bases. CDR3: CASSQTGGTYEQYV. CDR3 DNA: TGTGCCAGCTCACAGACTGGTGGTACCTACGAGCAGTACGTC.

This clonotype has a count of ten or more. In DNA, the CDR3 is TGTGCCACCAGCAGAGATCTAGGGGACTCTGGGGCCAACGTCCTGACTTTC. This sequence encodes CATSRDLGDSGANVLTF. This chain connects TRBV15 to TRBJ2-6; maybe TRBD1 (5 bases). Germline V gene data show CDR1 as LNHNV and CDR2 as YYDKDF (reference sequence). There are 17 residues in the CDR3. With 0 bases removed from V and 0 bases from J, the gap between germline ends came to 9 bases.

This clonotype was counted ten times or more. This chain joins TRBV12-3 or TRBV12-4 and TRBJ1-5; possible D gene TRBD1, 6 bases. The ends were cut back, 6 bases at V and 4 bases at J, with 13 bases in the middle. This CDR3 is 14 amino acids long. CDR3 DNA sequence: TGTGCCAGCAGCTCCGGACAGCTTAATCAGCCCCAGCATTTT. As protein: CASSSGQLNQPQHF.

This clonotype appeared many times. The gene calls are TRBV6-1 and TRBJ1-2, with D possibly TRBD1 on 6 matching bases. Deletions cut 6 bases from V and 0 bases from J, with 17 bases between. Germline V CDR1 and CDR2: MNHNS, SASEGT. The CDR3 contains 16 residues. CDR3 residues: CASSSTSRQANYGYTF. CDR3 sequence (DNA): TGTGCCAGCAGCTCTACCTCCAGACAGGCTAACTATGGCTACACCTTC.

This clonotype came up many times. The chain employs TRBV5-1 and TRBJ1-1; D gene unclear. Germline-derived CDR1 and CDR2 are SGHRS and YFSETQ. The V end was cut by 0 bases, the J end by 3 bases, with 9 bases between. The CDR3 is 14 residues long. CDR3 nucleotide sequence: TGCGCCAGCAGCTTGGGGGCCGGGGACACTGAAGCTTTCTTT. This translates into CASSLGAGDTEAFF.

As concerns this clonotype: Since a much larger clone is just one base distant, this may be a read error. V usage is TRBV2 and J usage is TRBJ2-3; D is ambiguous. Germline V gene sequence: CDR1 SNHLY, CDR2 FYNNEI. CDR3 length equals 13 residues. Trimming removed 6 bases from V and 5 bases from J, with 12 bases in between. Written as DNA, the CDR3 is TGTGCCAGCAGCCAATATGCAAGAGATACGCAGTATTTT. Encoded protein: CASSQYARDTQYF.

This clonotype was counted many times. The V call is TRBV15, the J call TRBJ2-5; 10 nucleotides align to TRBD2. This CDR3 has 16 amino acids. Trimming removed 1 base from V and 1 base from J; junction bases left unmatched: 3. The germline CDR1 and CDR2 sequences are LNHNV and YYDKDF (reference sequence). In nucleotides, the CDR3 is TGTGCCACCAGCAGAGGGGTAGCGGGGGGCCAAGAGACCCAGTACTTC. It encodes CATSRGVAGGQETQYF.

This clonotype was counted many times. CDR3 sequence (DNA): TGCGCCAGCAGCTTACAGGACCAAGCGAACACCGGGGAGCTGTTTTTT. Translated: CASSLQDQANTGELFF. The V and J genes are TRBV5-1 and TRBJ2-2, with D possibly being TRBD1 (5 bases). V shed 2 bases and J shed 0 bases, with 11 bases lying between them. The CDR3 consists of 16 residues. Germline CDR1 SGHRS, CDR2 YFSETQ. The full variable domain, with the rest looked up from reference TRBV5-1 and TRBJ2-2, is KAGVTQTPRYLIKTRGQQVTLSCSPISGHRSVSWYQQTPGQGLQFLFEYFSETQRNKGNFPGRFSGRQFSNSRSEMNVSTLELGDSALYLCASSLQDQANTGELFFGEGSRLTVL.

This clonotype was seen a handful of times. The chain couples TRBV5-4 to TRBJ2-5, with D unclear. Germline V gives CDR1 SGHNT, CDR2 YYREEE (reference sequence). The CDR3 is made up of 14 amino acids. The V and J ends lost 4 bases and 1 base respectively, with 11 bases between them. The CDR3 bases are TGTGCCAGCAGCCCGGCGGCCTCCCAAGAGACCCAGTACTTC. Encoded protein: CASSPAASQETQYF.

The table lists this clonotype with many counts. The chain carries TRBV12-3 or TRBV12-4 and TRBJ2-2, with D perhaps TRBD1 (6 bases). V lost 7 bases and J lost 7, with 22 bases in between. The CDR3 extends over 16 amino acids. In DNA, the CDR3 is TGTGCCAGCACCGGAAAACAGGGCCCACGGTTCGGGGAGCTGTTTTTT. This gives the protein CASTGKQGPRFGELFF.

A word on this clonotype: With a much larger clone just one base away, this may be a read error. Here the CDR3 reads CARSFDGQETQYF. CDR3 nucleotide sequence: TGCGCCAGAAGCTTCGACGGACAAGAGACCCAGTACTTC. The genes are TRBV5-1 and TRBJ2-5; D unresolved. There are 13 residues in the CDR3. Germline V gene data show CDR1 as SGHRS and CDR2 as YFSETQ.

This clonotype showed up many times. The V call is TRBV27, the J call TRBJ2-6; D uncertain. Germline CDR1 reads MNHEY; CDR2 reads SMNVEV (reference sequence). The CDR3 consists of 14 residues. Trimming removed 4 bases at V and 2 bases at J, with 6 bases between. The CDR3 loop reads CASSWGAGANVLTF. In nucleotides, the CDR3 is TGTGCCAGCAGTTGGGGTGCTGGGGCCAACGTCCTGACTTTC. Full variable domain (missing parts from reference TRBV27 and TRBJ2-6): EAQVTQNPRYLITVTGKKLTVTCSQNMNHEYMSWYRQDPGLGLRQIYYSMNVEVTDKGDVPEGYKVSRKEKRNFPLILESPSPNQTSLYFCASSWGAGANVLTFGAGSRLTVL.

Ten or more counts support this clonotype. The chain employs TRBV4-1 and TRBJ2-4; 9 positions match TRBD1. Germline CDR1 and CDR2: MGHRA and YSYEKL. The length of the CDR3 is 15 residues. The V gene end was trimmed by 0 bases and the J gene end by 10 bases; junction bases not matched to a gene: 7. CDR3 bases: TGCGCCAGCAGCCAAGATCGTGGGACAGGGATGATTCAGTACTTC. This sequence encodes CASSQDRGTGMIQYF.

This clonotype was picked up many times. The rearrangement uses TRBV5-6 and TRBJ2-2; D ambiguous. With 4 bases removed from V and 2 bases from J, the gap between germline ends came to 12 bases. Germline CDR1 reads SGHDT; CDR2 reads YYEEEE. This CDR3 contains 15 residues. CDR3 bases: TGTGCCAGCAGCCCCCCACACTACAACACCGGGGAGCTGTTTTTT. Protein sequence: CASSPPHYNTGELFF.

This clonotype turned up a few times. CDR3 in DNA: TGCAGTGCGGGAGTTCTAGGTAGAGGGTACGAGCAGTACTTC. This sequence encodes CSAGVLGRGYEQYF. The genes are TRBV20-1 and TRBJ2-7; possibly TRBD2 for D (5 bases). Looked up from germline, CDR1 is DFQATT and CDR2 is SNEGSKA (reference sequence). Trimming shortened V by 6 bases and J by 4 bases, and 19 bases separated the two germline ends. This CDR3 is 14 amino acids long.

In its sample, this clonotype was seen many times. This chain connects TRBV6-5 to TRBJ2-3; 10 nucleotides align to TRBD1. CDR3 length: 15 amino acids. The trim removed 6 bases at V and 7 bases at J, leaving 10 bases unmatched. Germline values: CDR1 MNHEY, CDR2 SVGAGI. CDR3 amino acids: CASRPLGTGDNTQYF. For the CDR3, the DNA is TGTGCCAGCAGACCACTCGGGACAGGGGATAATACGCAGTATTTT.

The chain recombines TRBV29-1 with TRBJ1-2; D is unclear. Germline CDR1 SQVTM, CDR2 ANQGSEA. The germline V and J ends were trimmed by 2 bases and 6 bases, with 13 bases remaining between them. The CDR3 extends over 13 amino acids. CDR3 DNA sequence: TGCAGCGTTGAATATTTGGCTCGTCATGGCTACACCTTC. Translating it yields CSVEYLARHGYTF.